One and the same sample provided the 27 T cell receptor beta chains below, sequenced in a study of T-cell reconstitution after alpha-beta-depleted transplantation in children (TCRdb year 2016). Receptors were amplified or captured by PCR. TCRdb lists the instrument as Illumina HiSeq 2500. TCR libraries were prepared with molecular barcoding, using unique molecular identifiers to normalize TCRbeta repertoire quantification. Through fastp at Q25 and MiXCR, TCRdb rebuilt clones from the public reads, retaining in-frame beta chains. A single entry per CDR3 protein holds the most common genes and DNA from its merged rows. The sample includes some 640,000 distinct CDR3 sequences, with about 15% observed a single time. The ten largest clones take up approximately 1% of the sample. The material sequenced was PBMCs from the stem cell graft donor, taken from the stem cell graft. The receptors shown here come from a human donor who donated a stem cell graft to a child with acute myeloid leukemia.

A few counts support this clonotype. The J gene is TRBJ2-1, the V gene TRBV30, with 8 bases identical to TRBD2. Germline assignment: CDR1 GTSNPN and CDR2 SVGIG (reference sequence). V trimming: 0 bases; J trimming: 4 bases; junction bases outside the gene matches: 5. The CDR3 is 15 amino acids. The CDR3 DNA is TGTGCCTGGAGTGTAGAGGTAGCGGGGTACAATGAGCAGTTCTTC. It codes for CAWSVEVAGYNEQFF. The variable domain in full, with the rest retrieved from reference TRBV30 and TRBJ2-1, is SQTIHQWPATLVQPVGSPLSLECTVEGTSNPNLYWYRQAAGRGLQLLFYSVGIGQISSEVPQNLSASRPQDRQFILSSKKLLLSDSGFYLCAWSVEVAGYNEQFFGPGTRLTVL.

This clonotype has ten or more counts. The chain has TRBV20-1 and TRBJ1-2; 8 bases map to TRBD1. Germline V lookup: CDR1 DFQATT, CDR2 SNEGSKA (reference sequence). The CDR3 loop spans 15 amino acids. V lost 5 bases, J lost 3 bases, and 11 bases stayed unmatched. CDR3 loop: CSASQGLQGDYGYTF. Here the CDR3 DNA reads TGCAGTGCTTCCCAGGGGTTACAGGGGGACTATGGCTACACCTTC.

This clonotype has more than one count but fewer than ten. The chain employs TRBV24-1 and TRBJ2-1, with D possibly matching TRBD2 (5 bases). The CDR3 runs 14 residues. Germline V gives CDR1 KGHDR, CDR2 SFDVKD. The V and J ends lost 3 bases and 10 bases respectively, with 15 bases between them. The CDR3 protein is CATSDRPGMGEQFF. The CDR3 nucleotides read TGTGCCACCAGTGATAGGCCCGGGATGGGGGAGCAGTTCTTC.

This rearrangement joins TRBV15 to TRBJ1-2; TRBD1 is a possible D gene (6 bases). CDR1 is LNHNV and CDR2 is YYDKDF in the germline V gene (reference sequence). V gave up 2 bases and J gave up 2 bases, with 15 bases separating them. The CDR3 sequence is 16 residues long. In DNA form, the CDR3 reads TGTGCCACCAGCAGATCCCAACGGGGGGCGAACTATGGCTACACCTTC. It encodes CATSRSQRGANYGYTF.

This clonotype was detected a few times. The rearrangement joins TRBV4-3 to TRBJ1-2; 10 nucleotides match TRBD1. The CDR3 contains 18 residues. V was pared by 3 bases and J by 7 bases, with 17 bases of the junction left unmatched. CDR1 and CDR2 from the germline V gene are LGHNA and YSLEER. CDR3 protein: CASSQFSGQGGSQRGYTF. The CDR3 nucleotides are TGCGCCAGCAGCCAGTTCTCCGGACAGGGGGGATCTCAGCGTGGCTACACCTTC.

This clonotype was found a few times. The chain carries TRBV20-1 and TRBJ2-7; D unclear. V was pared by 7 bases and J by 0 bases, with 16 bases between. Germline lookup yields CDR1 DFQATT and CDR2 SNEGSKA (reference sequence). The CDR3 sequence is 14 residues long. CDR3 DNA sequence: TGCAGTGTCCGTCGGGCGGATAGCTCCTACGAGCAGTACGTC. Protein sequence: CSVRRADSSYEQYV.

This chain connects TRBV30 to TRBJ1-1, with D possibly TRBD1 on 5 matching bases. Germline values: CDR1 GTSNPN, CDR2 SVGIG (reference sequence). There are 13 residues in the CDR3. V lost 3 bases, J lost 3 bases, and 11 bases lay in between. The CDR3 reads CAWSVGGDTEAFF. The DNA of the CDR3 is TGTGCCTGGAGCGTCGGAGGGGACACTGAAGCTTTCTTT.

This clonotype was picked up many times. CDR3 bases: TGCAGTGCTGGACGGACAGGGGGGAATATCTATGGCTACACCTTC. Its translation: CSAGRTGGNIYGYTF. The rearrangement joins TRBV20-1 to TRBJ1-2, with 10 bases aligning to TRBD1. Germline V lookup: CDR1 DFQATT, CDR2 SNEGSKA (reference sequence). This CDR3 is 15 amino acids long. V lost 5 bases and J lost 4; bases outside the gene matches: 10.

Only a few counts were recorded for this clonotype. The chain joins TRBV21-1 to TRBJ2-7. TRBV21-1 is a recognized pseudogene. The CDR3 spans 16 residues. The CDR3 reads CASILTQPQSSYEQYF. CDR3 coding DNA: TGTGCCAGCATCCTAACGCAACCCCAAAGCTCCTACGAGCAGTACTTC.

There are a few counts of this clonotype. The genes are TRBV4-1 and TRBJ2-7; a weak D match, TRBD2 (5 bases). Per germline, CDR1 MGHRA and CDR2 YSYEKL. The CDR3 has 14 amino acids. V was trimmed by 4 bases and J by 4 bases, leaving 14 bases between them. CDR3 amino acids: CASSPREGLYEQYF. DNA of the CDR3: TGCGCCAGCAGCCCCAGAGAGGGCTTGTACGAGCAGTACTTC.

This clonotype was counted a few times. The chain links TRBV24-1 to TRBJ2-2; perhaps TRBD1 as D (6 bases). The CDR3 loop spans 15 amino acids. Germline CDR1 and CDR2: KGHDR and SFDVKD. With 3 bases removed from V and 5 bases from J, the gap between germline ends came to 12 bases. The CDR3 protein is CATSDTGTRTGELFF. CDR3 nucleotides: TGTGCCACCAGTGATACCGGGACAAGAACCGGGGAGCTGTTTTTT.

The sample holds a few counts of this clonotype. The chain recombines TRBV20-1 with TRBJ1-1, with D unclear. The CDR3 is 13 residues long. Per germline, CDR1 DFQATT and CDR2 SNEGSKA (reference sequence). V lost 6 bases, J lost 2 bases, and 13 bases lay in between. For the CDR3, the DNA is TGCAGTGCCCCCTGGGCAGTTAACACTGAAGCTTTCTTT. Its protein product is CSAPWAVNTEAFF.

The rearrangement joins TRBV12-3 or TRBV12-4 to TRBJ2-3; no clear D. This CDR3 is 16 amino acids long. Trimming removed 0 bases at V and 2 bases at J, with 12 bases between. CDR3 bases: TGTGCCAGCAGTTTAGCGCTTGGCGGATTCACAGATACGCAGTATTTT. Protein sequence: CASSLALGGFTDTQYF.

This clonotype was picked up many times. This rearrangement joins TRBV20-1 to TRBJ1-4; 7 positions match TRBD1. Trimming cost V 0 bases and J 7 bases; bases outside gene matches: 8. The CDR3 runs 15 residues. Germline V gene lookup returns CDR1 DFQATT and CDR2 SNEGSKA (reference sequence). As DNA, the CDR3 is TGCAGTGCTAGAGATGACAGGGCCGGGAGTGAAAAACTGTTTTTT. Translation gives CSARDDRAGSEKLFF.

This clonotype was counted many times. Written as DNA, the CDR3 is TGCAGTGCTAGACTTGAAAGGGGAAACTCCTATAATTCACCCCTCCACTTT. Translated, it gives CSARLERGNSYNSPLHF. V is TRBV20-1 and J is TRBJ1-6; D perhaps matches TRBD1 (5 bases). This CDR3 region has 17 residues. CDR1 is DFQATT, CDR2 SNEGSKA, per germline (reference sequence). Trimming left V 2 bases short and J 0 bases short, with 14 bases between.

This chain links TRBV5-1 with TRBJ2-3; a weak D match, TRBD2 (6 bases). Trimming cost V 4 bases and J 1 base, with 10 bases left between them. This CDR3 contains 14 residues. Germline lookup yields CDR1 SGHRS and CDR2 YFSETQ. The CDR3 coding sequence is TGCGCCAGCAGCCGCGGGGATGGCACAGATACGCAGTATTTT. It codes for CASSRGDGTDTQYF.

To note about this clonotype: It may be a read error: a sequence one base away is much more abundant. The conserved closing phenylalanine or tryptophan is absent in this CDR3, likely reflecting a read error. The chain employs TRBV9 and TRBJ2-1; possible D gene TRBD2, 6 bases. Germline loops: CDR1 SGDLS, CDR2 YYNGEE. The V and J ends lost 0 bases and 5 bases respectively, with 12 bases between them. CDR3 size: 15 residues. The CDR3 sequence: CASSVGGAGNNEQFY. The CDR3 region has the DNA TGTGCCAGCAGCGTAGGAGGTGCGGGAAACAATGAGCAGTTCTAC.

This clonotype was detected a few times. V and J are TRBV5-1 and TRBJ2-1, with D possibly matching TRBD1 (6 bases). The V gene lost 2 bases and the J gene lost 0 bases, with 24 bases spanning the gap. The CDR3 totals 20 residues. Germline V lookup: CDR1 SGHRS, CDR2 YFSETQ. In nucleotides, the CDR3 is TGCGCCAGCAGCTTTGGACCCCAACATCAGGGGTTCGGCTCCTACAATGAGCAGTTCTTC. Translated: CASSFGPQHQGFGSYNEQFF.

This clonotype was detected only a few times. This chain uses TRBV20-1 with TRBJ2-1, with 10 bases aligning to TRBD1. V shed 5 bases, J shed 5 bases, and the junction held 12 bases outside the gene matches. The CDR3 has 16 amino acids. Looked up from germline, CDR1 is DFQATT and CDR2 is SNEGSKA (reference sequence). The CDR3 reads CSAPRDRGRKNNEQFF. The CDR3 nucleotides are TGCAGTGCTCCCCGGGACAGGGGTCGGAAGAACAATGAGCAGTTCTTC.

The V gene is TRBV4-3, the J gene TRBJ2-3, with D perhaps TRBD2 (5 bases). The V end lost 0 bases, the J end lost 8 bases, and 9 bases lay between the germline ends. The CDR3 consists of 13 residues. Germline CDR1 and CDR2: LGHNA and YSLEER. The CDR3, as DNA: TGCGCCAGCAGCCAAGAACCCCGGGGTACGCAGTATTTT. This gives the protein CASSQEPRGTQYF.

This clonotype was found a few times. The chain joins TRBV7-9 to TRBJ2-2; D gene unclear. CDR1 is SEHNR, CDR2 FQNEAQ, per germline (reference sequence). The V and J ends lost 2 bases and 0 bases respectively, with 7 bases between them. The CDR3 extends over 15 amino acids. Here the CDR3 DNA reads TGTGCCAGCAGCTTATACATCGCGAACACCGGGGAGCTGTTTTTT. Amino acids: CASSLYIANTGELFF.

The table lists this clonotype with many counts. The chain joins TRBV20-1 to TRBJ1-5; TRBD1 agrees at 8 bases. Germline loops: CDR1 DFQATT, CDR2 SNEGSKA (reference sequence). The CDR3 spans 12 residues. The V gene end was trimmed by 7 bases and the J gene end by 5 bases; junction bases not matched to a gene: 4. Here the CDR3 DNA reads TGCAGTGTTCAACAGGGGGATCAGCCCCAGCATTTT. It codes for CSVQQGDQPQHF.

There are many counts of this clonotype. The CDR3: CASSEGPSSGNTIYF. The CDR3 DNA sequence: TGTGCCAGCAGTGAAGGCCCGAGCTCTGGAAACACCATATATTTT. The chain employs TRBV6-1 and TRBJ1-3; D uncertain. This CDR3 region has 15 residues. Germline loops: CDR1 MNHNS, CDR2 SASEGT. The V end was cut by 1 base, the J end by 0 bases, with 7 bases between.

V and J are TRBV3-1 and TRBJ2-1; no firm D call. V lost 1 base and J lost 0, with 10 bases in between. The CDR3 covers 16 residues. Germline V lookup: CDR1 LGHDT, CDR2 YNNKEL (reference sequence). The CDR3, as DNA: TGTGCCAGCAGCCAAGGGCCGTCTCGCTCCTACAATGAGCAGTTCTTC. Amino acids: CASSQGPSRSYNEQFF.

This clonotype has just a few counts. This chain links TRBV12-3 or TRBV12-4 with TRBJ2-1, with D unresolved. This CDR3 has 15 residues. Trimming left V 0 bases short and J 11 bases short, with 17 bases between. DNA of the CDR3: TGTGCCAGCAGTTTAGCGCCGGTCCCCCGGAATCAGCAGTTCTTC. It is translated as CASSLAPVPRNQQFF.

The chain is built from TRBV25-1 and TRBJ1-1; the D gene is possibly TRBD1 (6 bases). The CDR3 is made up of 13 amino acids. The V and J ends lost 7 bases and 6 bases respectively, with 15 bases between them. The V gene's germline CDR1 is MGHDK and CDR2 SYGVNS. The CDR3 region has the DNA TGTGCCAGCACTCACAGGGCGACCGCTGAAGCTTTCTTT. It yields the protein CASTHRATAEAFF.

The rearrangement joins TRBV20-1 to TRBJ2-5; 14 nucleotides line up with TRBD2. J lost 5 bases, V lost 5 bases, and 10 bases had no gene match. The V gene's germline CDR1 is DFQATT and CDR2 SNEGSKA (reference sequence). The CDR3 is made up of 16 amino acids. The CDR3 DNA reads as TGCAGTGCTTCCCGACTAGCGGGGGGGTACACGGAGACCCAGTACTTC. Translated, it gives CSASRLAGGYTETQYF.